These 22 T cell receptor beta chains were sequenced from one sample in a study of Graves' ophthalmopathy and Graves' hyperthyroidism. RNA transcripts were the source from which TCR beta CDR3 regions were amplified. Investigators did first-round RT-PCR with HTBI primers, then second-round multiplex PCR. One entry per CDR3 protein, called by TCRdb with MiXCR from the multiplex PCR reads. This sample has about 660,000 distinct CDR3 sequences, with approximately 39% found just once. The sequencing sample was made of peripheral blood. These receptor sequences come from an adult man with Graves' ophthalmopathy.

This clonotype was seen at least ten times. The rearrangement uses TRBV2 and TRBJ1-5; tentative D call: TRBD1 (6 bases). Germline V gene sequence: CDR1 SNHLY, CDR2 FYNNEI. Trimming cost V 4 bases and J 0 bases, with 10 bases left between them. The CDR3 has 15 residues. CDR3 amino acids: CASSAGAHSNQPQHF. In nucleotides, the CDR3 is TGTGCCAGCAGTGCAGGGGCGCATAGCAATCAGCCCCAGCATTTT.

With regard to this clonotype: A single base separates this from a much larger clone, so it may be a read error. The missing conserved phenylalanine or tryptophan at the end of this CDR3 makes a read error likely. The chain combines TRBV2 with TRBJ1-2; D is perhaps TRBD1 (5 bases). From germline, CDR1 is SNHLY and CDR2 FYNNEI. This CDR3 has 12 residues. V dropped 8 bases and J dropped 8 bases, with 15 bases sitting between them. Here the CDR3 reads CASRLGGDGYTL. CDR3 DNA sequence: TGTGCCAGCCGACTGGGGGGGGACGGCTACACCCTC.

There are a few counts of this clonotype. V and J are TRBV12-3 or TRBV12-4 and TRBJ1-4; maybe TRBD1 (5 bases). V was clipped by 5 bases and J by 5 bases, with 12 bases between them. This CDR3 is 14 amino acids long. The CDR3 DNA follows: TGTGCCAGCAGTGACACGGGGGTGAATGAAAAACTGTTTTTT. The encoded protein is CASSDTGVNEKLFF.

The chain combines TRBV2 with TRBJ1-5; D gene uncertain. CDR1 is SNHLY, CDR2 FYNNEI, per germline. V was pared by 5 bases and J by 0 bases, with 11 bases between. The length of the CDR3 is 15 residues. The CDR3 sequence is CASSLQYVSNQPQHF. Here the CDR3 DNA reads TGTGCCAGCAGTCTCCAGTACGTTAGCAATCAGCCCCAGCATTTT.

The rearrangement joins TRBV30 to TRBJ1-5, with TRBD1 matching over 8 bases. The junction had 9 bases not matched to a gene; V was cut back by 2 bases and J by 6 bases. Germline V gene data show CDR1 as GTSNPN and CDR2 as SVGIG (reference sequence). The CDR3 is 15 residues long. The CDR3 coding sequence is TGTGCCTGGAGTCAACAGGGGGGTAGCGGTCAGCCCCAGCATTTT. Translation gives CAWSQQGGSGQPQHF.

This clonotype was observed many times. V usage is TRBV7-9 and J usage is TRBJ1-1; 7 bases are shared with TRBD1. This CDR3 has 12 amino acids. Trimming at V came to 9 bases and at J to 3 bases, leaving 4 bases not matched to a gene. Germline values: CDR1 SEHNR, CDR2 FQNEAQ (reference sequence). CDR3 sequence: CASGRGDTEAFF. CDR3 coding DNA: TGTGCCAGTGGCAGGGGGGACACTGAAGCTTTCTTT. Variable domain in full (rest from reference TRBV7-9 and TRBJ1-1): DTGVSQNPRHKITKRGQNVTFRCDPISEHNRLYWYRQTLGQGPEFLTYFQNEAQLEKSRLLSDRFSAERPKGSFSTLEIQRTEQGDSAMYLCASGRGDTEAFFGQGTRLTVV.

A word on this clonotype: A read error is likely, as this CDR3 ends without the conserved phenylalanine or tryptophan. V and J are TRBV7-8 and TRBJ1-2; 9 bases agree with TRBD1. The V gene end was trimmed by 5 bases and the J gene end by 4 bases; junction bases not matched to a gene: 5. Per the germline V gene, CDR1 is SGHVS and CDR2 is FQNEAQ. The CDR3 spans 14 residues. CDR3 region: CASSRRDRAYGYTI. The CDR3 DNA reads as TGTGCCAGCAGCCGCCGGGACAGGGCCTATGGCTACACCATC.

The V call is TRBV5-1, the J call TRBJ2-7; 8 bases are a match to TRBD2. The CDR3 covers 17 residues. Germline V lookup: CDR1 SGHRS, CDR2 YFSETQ. Unmatched junction bases numbered 8, after V lost 0 bases and J lost 0 bases. CDR3 sequence reads: CASSLGVGRAGSYEQYF. The CDR3, as DNA: TGCGCCAGCAGCTTGGGGGTCGGGAGGGCCGGCTCCTACGAGCAGTACTTC.

With regard to this clonotype: At one end, the junction sequence differs from germline, possibly due to a read error. The CDR3 DNA reads as TGTGCCAGCAGGGAAGGGGCAGGGGGGCGGGCGACCCAGTACTTC. Translated: CASREGAGGRATQYF. The chain combines TRBV2 with TRBJ2-5; D possibly corresponds to TRBD1 (7 bases). Germline CDR1 reads SNHLY; CDR2 reads FYNNEI. The CDR3 is made up of 15 amino acids.

Notes on this clonotype: Since a much larger clone is just one base distant, this may be a read error. The CDR3 DNA is TGTGCCAGCAGCTCCGGGACTTATGCAACTAATGAAAAACTGCTTTTT. Its protein is CASSSGTYATNEKLLF. V usage is TRBV11-1 and J usage is TRBJ1-4; a possible D gene is TRBD1 (5 bases). This CDR3 is built from 16 residues. CDR1 and CDR2 (germline): SGHAT, FQDESV (reference sequence).

As for this clonotype: It may be a read error: a sequence one base away is much more abundant. This chain joins TRBV5-1 and TRBJ1-4; D is unresolved. CDR3 length equals 15 residues. The germline CDR1 and CDR2 sequences are SGHRS and YFSETQ. This CDR3 is CASSPTPATNEKLIF. CDR3 nucleotide sequence: TGTGCCAGCAGCCCGACGCCTGCAACTAATGAAAAACTGATTTTT.

This chain uses TRBV25-1 with TRBJ1-1; unclear D gene. The V gene's germline CDR1 is MGHDK and CDR2 SYGVNS. The CDR3 spans 12 residues. V lost 11 bases, J lost 1 base, and 11 bases lay in between. CDR3 region: CAERQENTEAFF. The CDR3 DNA is TGTGCCGAGAGGCAGGAGAACACTGAAGCTTTCTTT.

V usage is TRBV7-2 and J usage is TRBJ2-1; D assignment may be TRBD1 or TRBD2 (6 bases each). This CDR3 is built from 17 residues. Between the trimmed V and J ends, which lost 2 bases and 0 bases, there was a span of 14 bases. Looked up from germline, CDR1 is SGHTA and CDR2 is FQGNSA. The CDR3 DNA follows: TGTGCCAGCAGCTTATTGGGGGGCTCGAGCTCCTACAATGAGCAGTTCTTC. Translated: CASSLLGGSSSYNEQFF.

V and J are TRBV2 and TRBJ1-5; D possibly corresponds to TRBD1 (5 bases). This CDR3 comprises 14 residues. The V end was cut by 5 bases, the J end by 6 bases, with 14 bases between. CDR1 and CDR2 (germline): SNHLY, FYNNEI. The CDR3 DNA reads as TGTGCCAGCAGTTCGGGAGGGGTCGGTCAGCCCCAGCATTTT. The encoded protein is CASSSGGVGQPQHF. The full variable domain, rest sourced from reference TRBV2 and TRBJ1-5, is EPEVTQTPSHQVTQMGQEVILRCVPISNHLYFYWYRQILGQKVEFLVSFYNNEISEKSEIFDDQFSVERPDGSNFTLKIRSTKLEDSAMYFCASSSGGVGQPQHFGDGTRLSIL.

This clonotype has just a few counts. The V call is TRBV20-1, the J call TRBJ1-1; 8 bases line up with TRBD1. After removal of 4 bases from V and 3 bases from J, the junction contained 4 bases not matched to a gene. Germline lookup yields CDR1 DFQATT and CDR2 SNEGSKA (reference sequence). The CDR3 covers 13 residues. CDR3 DNA sequence: TGCAGTGCTACCCGGGACAGGCACACTGAAGCTTTCTTT. This gives the protein CSATRDRHTEAFF.

The chain couples TRBV7-8 to TRBJ2-5; 14 bases are a match to TRBD2. The CDR3 runs 19 residues. Germline V gives CDR1 SGHVS, CDR2 FQNEAQ. V was clipped by 2 bases and J by 5 bases; unmatched bases: 13. The CDR3 spells CASSLNSPGTSGSRETQYF. The CDR3 DNA is TGTGCCAGCAGCTTAAACTCCCCCGGGACTAGCGGGAGTAGGGAGACCCAGTACTTC.

With respect to this clonotype: A clone one base away is much larger, so this may be a read error. The genes are TRBV10-3 and TRBJ1-5; tentative D call: TRBD1 (6 bases). Germline V gives CDR1 ENHRY, CDR2 SYGVKD. V was shortened by 5 bases and J by 2 bases, with 16 bases between the two germline ends. The CDR3 loop spans 16 amino acids. CDR3 nucleotide sequence: TGTGCCATCAGTCCCCGTGGCAGGGGAGGCAATCAGCCCCAGCATTTT. Translated, it gives CAISPRGRGGNQPQHF.

Comment on this clonotype: A much bigger clone sits one base away, suggesting this may be a read error. V gene TRBV6-5 combines with J gene TRBJ2-2, with D hard to call. Per the germline V gene, CDR1 is MNHEY and CDR2 is SVGAGI. Between the trimmed V and J ends, which lost 6 bases and 0 bases, there was a span of 14 bases. The CDR3 consists of 16 residues. CDR3 DNA sequence: TGTGCCAGCAGGGATCGGCCGGGCCCGAACACCGGGGAGCTGTTTTTT. Translating gives CASRDRPGPNTGELFF.

This chain joins TRBV6-5 and TRBJ1-2; TRBD1 is a possible D gene (6 bases). V lost 0 bases and J lost 0, with 14 bases in between. The CDR3 has 17 amino acids. From germline, CDR1 is MNHEY and CDR2 SVGAGI. The CDR3 sequence is CASSYSGTGTANYGYTF. The CDR3 coding sequence is TGTGCCAGCAGTTACTCTGGTACAGGGACGGCTAACTATGGCTACACCTTC.

This clonotype was recorded many times. The gene calls are TRBV12-3 or TRBV12-4 and TRBJ1-1, with 8 bases lining up with TRBD1. V trimming: 6 bases; J trimming: 6 bases; junction bases outside the gene matches: 15. This CDR3 has 16 residues. CDR3 sequence: CASSPSDRGIRAEAFF. In nucleotides, the CDR3 is TGTGCCAGCAGCCCTAGCGACAGGGGTATAAGAGCTGAAGCTTTCTTT.

This clonotype was recorded at least ten times. One end of the junction does not line up with germline, which may come from a read error. The chain links TRBV10-3 to TRBJ2-2, with 10 positions matching TRBD1. CDR3 length: 15 residues. The germline V gene encodes CDR1 ENHRY and CDR2 SYGVKD. Here the CDR3 reads CASSRDRGGAGELFF. CDR3 DNA: TGTGCCAGCAGTCGGGACAGGGGAGGGGCCGGGGAGCTGTTTTTT.

This clonotype was detected only a few times. The rearrangement links TRBV12-3 or TRBV12-4 to TRBJ1-4, with a tentative D call TRBD1 (5 bases). Trimming removed 7 bases from V and 8 bases from J, with 20 bases in between. The CDR3 contains 15 residues. Written as DNA, the CDR3 is TGTGCCAGCACCAGGGACGGACAAGGCCAAGAAAAACTGTTTTTT. The encoded protein is CASTRDGQGQEKLFF.